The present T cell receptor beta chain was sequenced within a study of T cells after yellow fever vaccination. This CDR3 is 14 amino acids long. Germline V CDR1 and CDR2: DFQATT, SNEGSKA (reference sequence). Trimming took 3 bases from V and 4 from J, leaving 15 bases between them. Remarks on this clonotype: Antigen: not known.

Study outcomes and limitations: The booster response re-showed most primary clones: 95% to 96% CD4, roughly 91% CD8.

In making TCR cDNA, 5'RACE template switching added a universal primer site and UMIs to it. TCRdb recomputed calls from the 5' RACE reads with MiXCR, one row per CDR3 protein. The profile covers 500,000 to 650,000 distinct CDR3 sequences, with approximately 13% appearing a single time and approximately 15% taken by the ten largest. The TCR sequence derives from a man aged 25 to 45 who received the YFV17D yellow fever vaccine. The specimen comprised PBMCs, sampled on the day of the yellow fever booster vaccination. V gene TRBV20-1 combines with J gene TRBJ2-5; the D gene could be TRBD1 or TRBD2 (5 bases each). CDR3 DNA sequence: TGCAGTGCTAGCGAACTAGGACAAGGAGAGACCCAGTACTTC. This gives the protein CSASELGQGETQYF.